These T cell receptor beta chains were read from a single sample in a study of cytomegalovirus exposure and HLA in healthy donors. Repertoires were generated with immunoSEQ multiplex PCR, while TCRdb's copy carries only in-frame clones and drops some. The sample lists some 140,000 clones, roughly 70% occurring once. Sample: PBMCs. These receptors originate from a man aged 25-45 years in good health and CMV-seronegative. Each CDR3 is given with its conserved first and last residue. A D gene is named only where the DNA matches it firmly. A row's size may be missing; if present it is once, few, many or a size class.

j_call	d_call	clone_size	v_call	cdr3_aa	cdr3_nt
TRBJ2-3	TRBD2	.	TRBV7-2	CASSIPGLATDTQYF	TGTGCCAGCAGCATACCGGGACTAGCCACAGATACGCAGTATTTT
TRBJ2-5	.	.	TRBV28	CASSSHQGTETQYF	TGTGCCAGCAGTTCCCACCAGGGGACGGAGACCCAGTACTTC
TRBJ1-5	TRBD1	few	TRBV6-5	CASSYSIQGSQPQHF	TGTGCCAGCAGTTACTCGATACAGGGGTCGCAGCCCCAGCATTTT
TRBJ1-1	TRBD1	few	TRBV18	CASSPWAPRTGLNTEAFF	TGTGCCAGCTCACCATGGGCCCCTCGGACAGGGTTGAACACTGAAGCTTTCTTT
TRBJ2-2	TRBD1	few	TRBV2	CASRGQGVIFGELFF	TGTGCCAGCAGAGGACAGGGGGTGATATTCGGGGAGCTGTTTTTT
TRBJ1-1	TRBD1	few	TRBV5-1	CASSLQGDAEAFF	TGCGCCAGCAGCTTGCAGGGGGACGCTGAAGCTTTCTTT
TRBJ1-1	.	few	TRBV6-5	CASSLRSMNTEAFF	TGTGCCAGCAGTTTGCGGAGCATGAACACTGAAGCTTTCTTT
TRBJ2-3	TRBD2	.	TRBV29-1	CSGVAGGQSFPDTQYF	TGCAGCGGGGTAGCGGGGGGGCAAAGTTTTCCAGATACGCAGTATTTT
TRBJ2-3	.	once	TRBV9	CASSVVSMPDTQYF	TGTGCCAGCAGCGTAGTGTCTATGCCGGATACGCAGTATTTT
TRBJ1-4	.	few	TRBV6-1	CASSEGPGQLSVFF	TGTGCCAGCAGTGAAGGTCCTGGACAACTAAGCGTGTTTTTT
TRBJ2-1	.	.	TRBV28	CASSSHSGDSYNEQFF	TGTGCCAGCAGTTCGCACAGCGGAGATTCCTACAATGAGCAGTTCTTC
TRBJ2-1	.	.	TRBV2	CASSAPQEALPSYNEQFF	TGTGCCAGCAGTGCCCCTCAGGAGGCCCTCCCATCCTACAATGAGCAGTTCTTC
TRBJ2-1	.	.	TRBV27	CASSLFQRNYNEQFF	TGTGCCAGCAGTTTATTCCAGCGGAACTACAATGAGCAGTTCTTC
TRBJ2-5	TRBD1	.	TRBV29-1	CSVGQGVGETQYF	TGCAGCGTTGGACAGGGGGTCGGAGAGACCCAGTACTTC
TRBJ2-3	.	.	TRBV6-6	CASSYSTGGADTQYF	TGTGCCAGCAGTTACTCGACCGGGGGTGCAGATACGCAGTATTTT
TRBJ1-2	.	.	TRBV28	CASTIAGQNYGYTF	TGTGCCAGCACTATAGCAGGACAGAACTATGGCTACACCTTC
TRBJ1-6	TRBD1	.	TRBV27	CASSTGTGASSPLHF	TGTGCCAGCAGTACCGGGACAGGGGCCTCTTCACCTCTCCACTTT
TRBJ1-5	TRBD1	.	TRBV6-1	CASSQGTGDNQPQHF	TGTGCCAGCTCTCAGGGGACAGGGGACAATCAGCCCCAGCATTTT
TRBJ1-2	.	few	TRBV4-1	CASSQDSFFTANYGYTF	TGCGCCAGCAGCCAAGATTCCTTCTTTACAGCTAACTATGGCTACACCTTC
TRBJ2-1	TRBD2	.	TRBV6-4	CASSDVAGGRNEQFF	TGTGCCAGCAGTGACGTAGCGGGAGGAAGGAATGAGCAGTTCTTC
TRBJ2-1	.	.	TRBV10-3	CAISEPYTGLGSSYNEQFF	TGTGCCATCAGTGAACCCTACACAGGGCTTGGGAGCTCCTACAATGAGCAGTTCTTC
TRBJ1-1	TRBD1	.	TRBV30	CAWSATGATEAFF	TGTGCCTGGAGTGCGACAGGGGCGACTGAAGCTTTCTTT
TRBJ1-5	.	few	TRBV4-1	CASSQELNQPQHF	TGCGCCAGCAGCCAAGAACTCAATCAGCCCCAGCATTTT
TRBJ2-4	.	.	TRBV27	CASSPPGGWYIQYF	TGTGCCAGCAGTCCTCCCGGAGGTTGGTACATTCAGTACTTC
TRBJ1-2	.	.	TRBV6-6	CASSYPGLNLYGYTF	TGTGCCAGCAGTTACCCCGGACTAAACCTTTATGGCTACACCTTC
TRBJ2-1	TRBD2	few	TRBV4-3	CASSVAGAAREQFF	TGCGCCAGCAGTGTCGCGGGAGCCGCGCGTGAGCAGTTCTTC